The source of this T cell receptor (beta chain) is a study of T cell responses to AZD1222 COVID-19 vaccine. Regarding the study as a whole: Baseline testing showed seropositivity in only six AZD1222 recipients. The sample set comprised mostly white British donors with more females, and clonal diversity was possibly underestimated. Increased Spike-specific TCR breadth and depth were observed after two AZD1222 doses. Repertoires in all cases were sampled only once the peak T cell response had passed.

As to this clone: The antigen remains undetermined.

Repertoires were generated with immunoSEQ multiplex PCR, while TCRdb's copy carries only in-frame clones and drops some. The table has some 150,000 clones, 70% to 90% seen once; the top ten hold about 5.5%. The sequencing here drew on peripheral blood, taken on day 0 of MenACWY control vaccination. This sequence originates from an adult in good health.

CDR3 sequence reads: CASSLDIMNSGNTIYF. The CDR3 DNA reads as TGCGCCAGCAGCTTGGATATTATGAACTCTGGAAACACCATATATTTT. J is TRBJ1-3 and V is TRBV5-1, with unresolved D. CDR1 is SGHRS, CDR2 YFSETQ, per germline. The CDR3 covers 16 residues. The germline V and J ends were trimmed by 0 bases and 0 bases, with 10 bases remaining between them.